The sequence of this T cell receptor beta chain was determined in a study of blood T cell repertoires in COVID-19. Study summary: PBMCs, B-cell-depleted T cells, or T cells were the source of the cDNA or gDNA that made up the material.

Assignments of participants to cohorts depended upon their own reported clinical history. Libraries were prepared by immunoSEQ multiplex PCR; TCRdb keeps only in-frame clonotypes and omits some of them. The table shows hundreds of thousands of clones, with approximately 90% occurring only once. The source is a woman aged 40 to 49 who had recovered from COVID-19. The sequencing input was PBMCs or T cells enriched from blood (not recorded which).

CDR3 amino acids: CASSTWGGQGQPQHF. The CDR3 nucleotides read TGTGCCAGTAGTACTTGGGGGGGCCAGGGTCAGCCCCAGCATTTT. J is TRBJ1-5 and V is TRBV19, with a weak D call TRBD1 (6 bases). Germline CDR1 LNHDA, CDR2 SQIVND (reference sequence). V lost 4 bases and J 6 bases, leaving 16 bases between the germline ends. The length of the CDR3 is 15 residues.